Below, 20 T cell receptor beta chains from the same sample are listed, as sequenced in a study of cytomegalovirus exposure and HLA in healthy donors. PCR used 60 Vbeta primers and 13 Jbeta primers. Profiling relied on immunoSEQ multiplex PCR, and the TCRdb table lists in-frame clones only, not all of them. The table records over 120,000 clones, about four fifths of them present only once. The sample consisted of PBMCs. The receptors were gathered from a man aged 35 to 55 in good health and CMV-seronegative.

This chain connects TRBV6-5 to TRBJ1-6; D call uncertain. The CDR3 extends over 12 amino acids. Trimming left V 6 bases short and J 10 bases short, with 10 bases between. CDR1 and CDR2 (germline): MNHEY, SVGAGI. For the CDR3, the DNA is TGTGCCAGCAGGGAGGTTGGCTCACCCCTCCACTTT. Amino acids: CASREVGSPLHF.

V is TRBV4-1 and J is TRBJ2-1; D remains ambiguous. Trimming cost V 1 base and J 2 bases, with 9 bases left between them. CDR1 and CDR2 from the germline V gene are MGHRA and YSYEKL. The CDR3 totals 15 residues. The CDR3 DNA is TGCGCCAGCAGCCAAGTTGATACTCCCTACAATGAGCAGTTCTTC. This sequence encodes CASSQVDTPYNEQFF.

The chain employs TRBV6-5 and TRBJ2-1; 12 bases align to TRBD2. J lost 7 bases, V lost 5 bases, and 3 bases had no gene match. Germline loops: CDR1 MNHEY, CDR2 SVGAGI. The CDR3 loop spans 14 amino acids. CDR3 loop: CASSILAGGNEQFF. CDR3 nucleotide sequence: TGTGCCAGCAGTATCCTAGCGGGGGGGAATGAGCAGTTCTTC.

The chain has TRBV5-1 and TRBJ2-3; D might be TRBD1 (6 bases). Germline V lookup: CDR1 SGHRS, CDR2 YFSETQ. V was pared by 4 bases and J by 3 bases, with 18 bases between. The CDR3 runs 16 residues. The CDR3 here is CASSLLTTGRTDTQYF. The DNA for the CDR3 is TGCGCCAGCAGCCTCTTAACGACAGGAAGGACAGATACGCAGTATTTT.

The CDR3 DNA is TGTGCCAGTAGTATTACAACCGTCGGACAGGGAAACACCGGGGAGCTGTTTTTT. It specifies CASSITTVGQGNTGELFF. The rearrangement uses TRBV19 and TRBJ2-2; TRBD1 matches 8 bases. This CDR3 has 18 residues. V was clipped by 3 bases and J by 2 bases; unmatched bases: 11. Germline CDR1 is LNHDA and CDR2 is SQIVND (reference sequence).

The chain combines TRBV12-5 with TRBJ2-7, with a tentative D call TRBD2 (5 bases). The V and J ends lost 3 bases and 2 bases respectively, with 11 bases between them. The CDR3 is 14 amino acids. Germline V gene data show CDR1 as LGHNT and CDR2 as FRNRAP. The CDR3 loop reads CASGFPPGTYEQYF. The DNA of the CDR3 is TGTGCTAGTGGTTTTCCGCCGGGGACCTACGAGCAGTACTTC.

The chain recombines TRBV9 with TRBJ1-1, with D hard to call. Germline CDR1 SGDLS, CDR2 YYNGEE. V dropped 3 bases and J dropped 3 bases, with 18 bases sitting between them. The CDR3 contains 16 residues. Here the CDR3 reads CASSDRPLAGYTEAFF. The DNA of the CDR3 is TGTGCCAGCAGCGACAGACCCCTAGCTGGGTACACTGAAGCTTTCTTT.

The genes are TRBV11-3 and TRBJ2-1; D possibly corresponds to TRBD2 (5 bases). The CDR3 is made up of 16 amino acids. Looked up from germline, CDR1 is SGHNT and CDR2 is YENEEA. Trimming shortened V by 1 base and J by 4 bases, and 14 bases separated the two germline ends. CDR3 coding DNA: TGTGCCAGCAGCTTAGGCAGTCTAGCTTCTTACAATGAGCAGTTCTTC. This sequence encodes CASSLGSLASYNEQFF.

This clone was detected only a few times. In the same sample, other DNA sequences code for this CDR3. The chain carries TRBV5-6 and TRBJ1-6, with 10 positions matching TRBD1. V gave up 4 bases and J gave up 5 bases; unmatched junction bases: 0. This CDR3 comprises 14 residues. Germline lookup yields CDR1 SGHDT and CDR2 YYEEEE. The CDR3 region is CASSGTGDNSPLHF. CDR3 DNA sequence: TGTGCCAGCAGCGGGACAGGGGATAATTCACCCCTCCACTTT. Full variable domain (outside the CDR3, taken from reference TRBV5-6 and TRBJ1-6): DAGVTQSPTHLIKTRGQQVTLRCSPKSGHDTVSWYQQALGQGPQFIFQYYEEEERQRGNFPDRFSGHQFPNYSSELNVNALLLGDSALYLCASSGTGDNSPLHFGNGTRLTVT.

This rearrangement joins TRBV5-1 to TRBJ1-4; 7 bases are shared with TRBD1. Germline CDR1 SGHRS, CDR2 YFSETQ. The CDR3 spans 16 residues. V shed 0 bases and J 3 bases; nucleotides not matched to a gene: 5. CDR3 sequence: CASSLEPTGSNEKLFF. CDR3 sequence (DNA): TGCGCCAGCAGCTTGGAGCCGACAGGGTCTAATGAAAAACTGTTTTTT.

This chain joins TRBV5-1 and TRBJ2-5; TRBD2 aligns across 11 bases. The assigned J gene may be wrong: the sequence end matches TRBJ2-7 better. This CDR3 spans 16 amino acids. Germline V gene lookup returns CDR1 SGHRS and CDR2 YFSETQ. The DNA of the CDR3 is TGCGCCAGCAGCTTGGGTGTACTAGCGGGAGCCTACGAGCAGTACTTC. This translates into CASSLGVLAGAYEQYF.

In its sample, this clone was seen once. The chain uses TRBV30 and TRBJ2-5, with D uncertain. The germline CDR1 and CDR2 sequences are GTSNPN and SVGIG (reference sequence). V lost 2 bases to trimming and J lost 11 bases, with 12 bases between them. The length of the CDR3 is 11 residues. DNA for the CDR3: TGTGCCTGGAGTATTTCTTTGGAGCAGTACTTC. It translates to CAWSISLEQYF. Complete variable domain (other parts from reference TRBV30 and TRBJ2-5): SQTIHQWPATLVQPVGSPLSLECTVEGTSNPNLYWYRQAAGRGLQLLFYSVGIGQISSEVPQNLSASRPQDRQFILSSKKLLLSDSGFYLCAWSISLEQYFGPGTRLLVL.

This clone is a singleton in its sample. CDR3 amino acids: CASSPQRQVGFYEQYF. The CDR3 nucleotides are TGTGCCAGCTCACCACAGAGACAGGTCGGGTTCTACGAGCAGTACTTC. The chain carries TRBV18 and TRBJ2-7; TRBD1 might be the D (6 bases). Germline CDR1 and CDR2: KGHSH and LQKENI. This CDR3 region has 16 residues. Trimming shortened V by 1 base and J by 3 bases, and 16 bases separated the two germline ends.

This clone was picked up one time. The gene calls are TRBV5-1 and TRBJ1-2; no clear D gene. The length of the CDR3 is 13 residues. Per the germline V gene, CDR1 is SGHRS and CDR2 is YFSETQ. Trimming removed 1 base from V and 4 bases from J, with 8 bases in between. The CDR3 DNA reads TGCGCCAGCAGCTTGAAACTCGGCTATGGCTACACCTTC. Translating gives CASSLKLGYGYTF.

This clone occurred a few times. The chain employs TRBV25-1 and TRBJ1-1; TRBD1 is a possible D gene (6 bases). CDR3 length: 13 amino acids. Per the germline V gene, CDR1 is MGHDK and CDR2 is SYGVNS. Trimming stripped 2 bases from V and 7 bases from J, with 11 bases between. In nucleotides, the CDR3 is TGTGCCAGCAGTGAACACAGGGTTAGTGAAGCTTTCTTT. Translated, it gives CASSEHRVSEAFF.

The V and J genes are TRBV14 and TRBJ2-2; a weak D match, TRBD1 (5 bases). Germline lookup yields CDR1 SGHDN and CDR2 FVKESK. The CDR3 runs to 13 residues. The germline V and J ends were trimmed by 0 bases and 8 bases, with 7 bases remaining between them. Here the CDR3 reads CASSQDRGGELFF. The CDR3 DNA reads as TGTGCCAGCAGCCAAGATAGGGGTGGGGAGCTGTTTTTT.

The chain recombines TRBV28 with TRBJ1-1, with D possibly matching TRBD1 (6 bases). Germline CDR1 and CDR2: MDHEN and SYDVKM. V lost 3 bases and J 8 bases, leaving 22 bases between the germline ends. The CDR3 sequence is 16 residues long. CDR3 DNA sequence: TGTGCCAGCAGTTTCCCCCCGACAGGACTCAAAACGGAAGCTTTCTTT. The encoded protein is CASSFPPTGLKTEAFF.

The chain joins TRBV25-1 to TRBJ1-1; TRBD1 agrees at 9 bases. This CDR3 is 16 amino acids long. Germline lookup yields CDR1 MGHDK and CDR2 SYGVNS. V gave up 7 bases and J gave up 0 bases; unmatched junction bases: 9. CDR3 in amino acids: CASNPRDRALNTEAFF. DNA for the CDR3: TGTGCCAGCAACCCACGGGACAGGGCCTTGAACACTGAAGCTTTCTTT.

The rearrangement uses TRBV6-5 and TRBJ1-1; D is unclear. Trimming removed 0 bases from V and 0 bases from J, with 11 bases in between. The CDR3 contains 16 residues. CDR1 and CDR2 (germline): MNHEY, SVGAGI. CDR3 amino acids: CASSYSALGLNTEAFF. In nucleotides, the CDR3 is TGTGCCAGCAGTTACTCGGCACTAGGGTTGAACACTGAAGCTTTCTTT.

This chain connects TRBV13 to TRBJ2-5, with D perhaps TRBD2 (5 bases). V was trimmed by 5 bases and J by 4 bases, leaving 14 bases between them. The CDR3 spans 14 residues. Germline assignment: CDR1 PRHDT and CDR2 FYEKMQ (reference sequence). CDR3 in DNA: TGTGCCAGCAGCGCAGTCTCCGGAGGAGAGACCCAGTACTTC. Encoded protein: CASSAVSGGETQYF. Together with reference TRBV13 and TRBJ2-5, the CDR3 gives the full variable domain: AAGVIQSPRHLIKEKRETATLKCYPIPRHDTVYWYQQGPGQDPQFLISFYEKMQSDKGSIPDRFSAQQFSDYHSELNMSSLELGDSALYFCASSAVSGGETQYFGPGTRLLVL.